This TCR beta chain was profiled in a study of shared clonotypes between healthy human individuals (TCRdb year 2020). Study-level background: A couple of women and a few men aged 18 to 49 years were included in the cohort. To estimate repertoire size and how much clonotypes are shared between individuals, the study performed deep sequencing of blood TCR repertoires from a few healthy adults. Per donor, three plates each were used for CD4 naive and CD4 memory, two for CD8 naive, and one for CD8 memory. Leukapheresis yielded between about 0.85 and 9 billion PBMCs per donor. To increase sequencing depth and limit assay-specific biases, different laboratories used diverse techniques to prepare libraries and sequence TCR repertoires.

For the CD8 naive samples, CD45RO-negative cells were positively selected for CCR7, yielding a CD45RA+CCR7+ population from which TemRA cells were excluded. Donors were healthy HIV-negative adults with no recently reported acute infections or vaccinations. Every donor was a Caucasian adult living in Nashville, Tennessee, USA. Blood was obtained by leukapheresis, after which PBMCs were separated by Ficoll-Histopaque density gradient centrifugation and cryopreserved in liquid nitrogen vapor phase. Analytical flow cytometry was used to check the purity and quantity of each magnetically sorted T cell population. Genomic DNA was isolated from every sorted fraction and measured by UV absorbance on a Nanodrop 2000c. With regard to this clone: There is no known antigen for this receptor. Base qualities are not at hand, and no much larger clone is one base apart.

From its cysteine to its phenylalanine, the CDR3 spans 16 amino acids. Kept here is only the CDR3 DNA, which spans 48 bases and is read in frame from base 1. V drops 3 bases and J drops 2 bases, leaving 16 bases in between. The germline V gene supplies CDR1 SGDLS and CDR2 YYNGEE. Results the study describes overall, beyond this receptor: Estimated clonotype richness was generally larger for naive than for memory subsets. Rarefaction of sorted-subset datasets indicated incomplete sequencing despite the large sequencing depth. Clonotypes shared by all four sorted-subset donors showed higher generation probabilities than non-shared clonotypes. Sharing across four donors was observed for about 5% of naive CD4, 3% to 4% of naive CD8, over 2% of memory CD4, and around 0.42% of memory CD8 clonotypes. Sampling was restricted to blood, and TCR repertoires in tissue are likely to differ from TCR repertoires in blood. Pairwise subsampling led to the expectation that sequencing depth would affect the degree of clonotype sharing among donors. The small number of donors limited the genetic and exposure-history diversity represented.

Using the deep immunoSEQ assay, multiplex PCR amplified TCR CDR3 regions from genomic DNA. Genomic DNA extracted from each cell subset was distributed evenly over all wells of several immunoSEQ 96-well plates, and each plate served as one replicate. For sorted subsets, each replicate PCR was loaded with approximately 0.2 ug genomic DNA, equivalent to approximately 27,000 T cell genomes. Purified libraries were measured with a Qubit 3.0 fluorometer, size-checked on a Bioanalyzer 2100, and measured again with the KAPA Library Quantification kit. Each immunoSEQ 96-well plate was sequenced on its own single-read 150-cycle Illumina NextSeq 550 flow cell. The authors processed their data as follows. Because only junctional sequences without quality scores were contained in the immunoSEQ output, filtering matching that applied to full-length reads could not be performed. To assign V/J genes and CDR3, sequences were annotated using PyIR, a Python wrapper for IgBLAST v1.9, with IMGT germline references. Reads were removed for weak V/J assignments (E-value above 1e-6), missing CDR3, stop codons, out-of-frame junctions, or ambiguous translated residues. V3J clonotypes were defined by identical inferred V gene, J gene, and CDR3 amino acid sequence. Percentage overlap between repertoires was computed as shared unique clonotypes divided by the size of the smaller repertoire. Three approaches were used to assess repertoire richness: RTK rarefaction, the Chao1 estimator, and Recon v2.1 estimates of unobserved clonotypes. Generation probabilities for all TCRbeta clonotypes obtained by the gDNA method from four donors were computed using OLGA. In TCRdb, the immuneACCESS table is reduced to in-frame sequences with V and J assigned. These tables do not hold every clone; where another copy was compared, an unresolved V gene accounts for under half, and the others remain unexplained. That table is the source of V, J and clone size, and D and trimming were worked out from the DNA. Present in this sample are around 700,000 clones, roughly 94% of which were seen just once. 24% of the sample comes from the top ten.

This chain is built from TRBV9 and TRBJ2-3; perhaps TRBD2 is the D gene, with 6 bases matching. The sequence was collected from a man under 40 in good health. The sample taken for sequencing was naive CD8+ T cells sorted from blood. The cell subset or site label, as the study defines it: CD45RA+CCR7+. The CDR3 is CASSAAGLGNTDTQYF. In nucleotide form, the sequence is TGTGCCAGCAGCGCCGCGGGACTGGGAAACACAGATACGCAGTATTTT.